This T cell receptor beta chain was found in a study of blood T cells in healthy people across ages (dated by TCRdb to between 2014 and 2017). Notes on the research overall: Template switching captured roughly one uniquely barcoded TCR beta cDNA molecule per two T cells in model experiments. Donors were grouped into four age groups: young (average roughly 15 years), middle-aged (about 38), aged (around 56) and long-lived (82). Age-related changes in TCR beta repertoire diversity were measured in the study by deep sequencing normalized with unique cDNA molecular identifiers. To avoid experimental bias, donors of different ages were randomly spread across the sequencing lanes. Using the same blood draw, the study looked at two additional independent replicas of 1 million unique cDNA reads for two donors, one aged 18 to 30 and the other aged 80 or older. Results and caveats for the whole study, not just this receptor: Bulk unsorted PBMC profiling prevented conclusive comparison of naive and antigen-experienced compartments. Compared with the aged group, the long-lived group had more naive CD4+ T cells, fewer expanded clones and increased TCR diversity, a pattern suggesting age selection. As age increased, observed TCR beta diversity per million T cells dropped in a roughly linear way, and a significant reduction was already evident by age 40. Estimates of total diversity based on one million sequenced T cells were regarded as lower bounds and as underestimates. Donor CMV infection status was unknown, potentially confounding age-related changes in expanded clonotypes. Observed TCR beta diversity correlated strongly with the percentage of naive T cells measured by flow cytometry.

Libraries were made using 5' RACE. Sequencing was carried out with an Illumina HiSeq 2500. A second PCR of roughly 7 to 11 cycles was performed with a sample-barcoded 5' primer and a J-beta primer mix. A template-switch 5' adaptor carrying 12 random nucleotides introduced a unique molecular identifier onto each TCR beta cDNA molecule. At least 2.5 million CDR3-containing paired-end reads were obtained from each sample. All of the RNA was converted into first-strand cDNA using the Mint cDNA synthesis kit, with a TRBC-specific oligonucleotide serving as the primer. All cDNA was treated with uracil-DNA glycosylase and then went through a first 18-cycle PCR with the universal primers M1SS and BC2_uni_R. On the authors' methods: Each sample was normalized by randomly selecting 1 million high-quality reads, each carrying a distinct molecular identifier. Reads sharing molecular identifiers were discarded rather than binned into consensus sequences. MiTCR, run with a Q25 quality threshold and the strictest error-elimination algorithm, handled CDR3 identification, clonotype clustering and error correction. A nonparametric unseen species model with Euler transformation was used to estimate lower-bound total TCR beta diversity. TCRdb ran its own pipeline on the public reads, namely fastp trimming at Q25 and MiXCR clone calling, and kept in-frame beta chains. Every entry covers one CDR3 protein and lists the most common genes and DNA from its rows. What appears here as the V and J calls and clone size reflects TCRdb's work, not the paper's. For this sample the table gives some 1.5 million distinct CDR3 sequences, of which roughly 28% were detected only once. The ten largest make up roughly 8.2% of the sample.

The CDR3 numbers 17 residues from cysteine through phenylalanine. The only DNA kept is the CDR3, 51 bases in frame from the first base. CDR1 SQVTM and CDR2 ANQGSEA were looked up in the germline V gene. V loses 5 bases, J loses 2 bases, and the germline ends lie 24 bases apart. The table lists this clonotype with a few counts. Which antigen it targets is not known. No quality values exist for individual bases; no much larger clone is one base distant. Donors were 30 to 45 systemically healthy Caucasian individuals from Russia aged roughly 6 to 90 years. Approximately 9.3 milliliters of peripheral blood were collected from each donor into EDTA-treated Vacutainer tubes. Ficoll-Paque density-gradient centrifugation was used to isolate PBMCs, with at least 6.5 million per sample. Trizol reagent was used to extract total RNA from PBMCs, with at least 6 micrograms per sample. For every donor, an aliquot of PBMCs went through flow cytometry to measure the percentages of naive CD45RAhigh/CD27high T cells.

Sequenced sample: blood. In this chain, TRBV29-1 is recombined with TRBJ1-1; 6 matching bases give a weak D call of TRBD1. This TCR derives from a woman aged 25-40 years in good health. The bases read TGCAGCGTTCGGGTTCGGGCTCGGGCTGGGACAAACACTGAAGCTTTCTTT. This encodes CSVRVRARAGTNTEAFF.